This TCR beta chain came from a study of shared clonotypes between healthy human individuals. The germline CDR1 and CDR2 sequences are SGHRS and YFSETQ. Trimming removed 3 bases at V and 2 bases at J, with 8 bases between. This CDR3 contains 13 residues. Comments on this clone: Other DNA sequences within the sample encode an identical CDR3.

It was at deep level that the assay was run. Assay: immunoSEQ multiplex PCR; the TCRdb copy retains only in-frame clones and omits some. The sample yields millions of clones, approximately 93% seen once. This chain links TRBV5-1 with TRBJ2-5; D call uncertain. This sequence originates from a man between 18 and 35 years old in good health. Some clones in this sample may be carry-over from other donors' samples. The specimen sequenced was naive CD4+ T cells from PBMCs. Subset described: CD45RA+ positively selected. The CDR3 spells CASSSTVQETQYF. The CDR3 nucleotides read TGCGCCAGCAGCTCGACGGTTCAAGAGACCCAGTACTTC.